Below are 17 T cell receptor beta chains sequenced from a single sample in a study of T cell repertoires in cytomegalovirus infection. For these receptors, no antigen is known. TCRdb reprocessed the reads with MiXCR, giving one entry per CDR3 protein. The sample includes about a million distinct CDR3 sequences, approximately 32% of them seen just once. This material consisted of cultured CD8+ T cells from PBMCs, taken from culture after CMV antigen stimulation. Receptors were obtained from a human donor in good health (CMV status not recorded). Some clones in this sample may be carry-over from other donors' samples.

The V and J genes are TRBV4-1 and TRBJ1-2, with 7 positions matching TRBD1. The germline gives CDR1 MGHRA, CDR2 YSYEKL. Trimming cost V 0 bases and J 6 bases; bases outside gene matches: 10. The CDR3 length is 16 residues. CDR3 region: CASSQEGTAIRNGYTF. CDR3 DNA sequence: TGCGCCAGCAGCCAAGAAGGGACAGCTATTCGAAATGGCTACACCTTC.

V usage is TRBV29-1 and J usage is TRBJ2-2, with a weak D call TRBD2 (7 bases). Germline loops: CDR1 SQVTM, CDR2 ANQGSEA. Trimming left V 2 bases short and J 6 bases short, with 16 bases between. CDR3 size: 15 residues. CDR3 region: CSVERRQGRAGELFF. The CDR3 DNA is TGCAGCGTTGAAAGACGGCAGGGGAGGGCCGGGGAGCTGTTTTTT.

V and J are TRBV18 and TRBJ1-2; D might be TRBD1 (6 bases). Deletions cut 0 bases from V and 0 bases from J, with 14 bases between. The CDR3 runs 17 residues. CDR1 and CDR2 (germline): KGHSH, LQKENI. The CDR3 DNA sequence: TGTGCCAGCTCACCACCGGCAGGGGCTCTAGCTAACTATGGCTACACCTTC. It codes for CASSPPAGALANYGYTF.

A few counts support this clonotype. Being one base from a much bigger clone, this may be a read error. The chain carries TRBV7-2 and TRBJ2-1, with a tentative D call TRBD2 (5 bases). The ends were cut back, 8 bases at V and 8 bases at J, with 13 bases in the middle. Germline V lookup: CDR1 SGHTA, CDR2 FQGNSA. There are 12 residues in the CDR3. The CDR3 region has the DNA TGTGCCAGCGGACTTGAAGTGGATGAGCAGTTCTTC. This sequence encodes CASGLEVDEQFF.

This clonotype has a handful of counts. The rearrangement uses TRBV5-4 and TRBJ2-7; the match to TRBD1 covers 9 bases. With 4 bases clipped from V and 1 base from J, the junction kept 9 bases outside the gene matches. Germline values: CDR1 SGHNT, CDR2 YYREEE (reference sequence). This CDR3 comprises 16 residues. This CDR3 is CASSRRGQGLSYEQYF. In DNA, the CDR3 is TGTGCCAGCAGCCGAAGGGGACAGGGTCTATCCTACGAGCAGTACTTC.

The chain recombines TRBV6-1 with TRBJ1-1, with unresolved D. This CDR3 contains 14 residues. CDR1 MNHNS and CDR2 SASEGT come from the germline V gene. Trimming took off 6 bases at V and 0 bases at J, with 11 bases between the two ends. In DNA, the CDR3 is TGTGCCAGCAGGGAGAGAATGTTGAACACTGAAGCTTTCTTT. Its translation is CASRERMLNTEAFF.

This chain links TRBV4-1 with TRBJ2-1; no firm D call. With 0 bases removed from V and 7 bases from J, the gap between germline ends came to 7 bases. CDR1 and CDR2 from the germline V gene are MGHRA and YSYEKL. The CDR3 contains 13 residues. CDR3 nucleotides: TGCGCCAGCAGCCAAGAGGCAGGTAATGAGCAGTTCTTC. Amino acids: CASSQEAGNEQFF.

Comments on this clonotype: A much larger clone lies one base from this, so it may be a read error. The chain has TRBV7-2 and TRBJ2-2, with 8 bases aligning to TRBD1. The V gene's germline CDR1 is SGHTA and CDR2 FQGNSA. This CDR3 region has 13 residues. CDR3 sequence: CVSPDRATGELFF. DNA of the CDR3: TGTGTCAGCCCGGACAGGGCCACCGGGGAGCTGTTTTTT.

The genes are TRBV4-1 and TRBJ2-7; 7 positions agree with TRBD1. Germline CDR1 is MGHRA and CDR2 is YSYEKL. The CDR3 covers 15 residues. J lost 2 bases, V lost 4 bases, and 8 bases had no gene match. The CDR3 nucleotides read TGCGCCAGCAGCCGTGACAGGGAGCAGGCCTACGAGCAGTACGTC. Residues: CASSRDREQAYEQYV.

The sample holds a few counts of this clonotype. The rearrangement links TRBV28 to TRBJ2-3; 9 positions match TRBD2. V shed 4 bases and J 0 bases; nucleotides not matched to a gene: 5. The CDR3 covers 16 residues. The germline V gene has CDR1 MDHEN and CDR2 SYDVKM. The CDR3: CASSWEGLASTDTQYF. The CDR3 region has the DNA TGTGCCAGCAGTTGGGAGGGACTAGCCAGCACAGATACGCAGTATTTT.

The V and J genes are TRBV6-5 and TRBJ2-2; D is unclear. Germline loops: CDR1 MNHEY, CDR2 SVGAGI. This CDR3 is built from 13 residues. V was trimmed by 0 bases and J by 7 bases, leaving 6 bases between them. CDR3 region: CASSYSDGGELFF. CDR3 nucleotides: TGTGCCAGCAGTTACTCGGACGGCGGGGAGCTGTTTTTT.

V usage is TRBV7-6 and J usage is TRBJ1-1, with TRBD1 identical over 7 bases. The CDR3 spans 13 residues. Germline lookup yields CDR1 SGHVS and CDR2 FNYEAQ. CDR3 amino acids: CVNSLPGQSEAFF. As DNA, the CDR3 is TGTGTCAACAGCTTACCGGGACAGAGTGAAGCTTTCTTT.

This clonotype was recorded at least ten times. This chain uses TRBV7-6 with TRBJ2-2; 10 nucleotides line up with TRBD2. The germline gives CDR1 SGHVS, CDR2 FNYEAQ. The CDR3 runs to 16 residues. The V and J ends lost 4 bases and 6 bases, in that order; junction bases with no gene match: 8. The CDR3 DNA is TGTGCCAGCAGCTCAGCGAGCGGGGGGGATGCCGGGGAGCTGTTTTTT. Protein sequence: CASSSASGGDAGELFF.

This sequence joins TRBV6-8 and TRBJ2-5; the D is unclear. V was cut by 2 bases and J by 5 bases, with 9 bases left in between. The V gene's germline CDR1 is MNHGY and CDR2 SAAAGT. CDR3 length: 13 amino acids. CDR3 sequence reads: CASSYDLGETQYF. CDR3 bases: TGTGCCAGCAGTTACGACTTAGGGGAGACCCAGTACTTC.

This clonotype was picked up a small number of times. The chain has TRBV6-1 and TRBJ2-7; TRBD1 is a possible D gene (6 bases). Deletions cut 10 bases from V and 3 bases from J, with 13 bases between. The CDR3 is made up of 12 amino acids. CDR1 MNHNS and CDR2 SASEGT come from the germline V gene. For the CDR3, the DNA is TGTGCCACCCAAGGACAGATCTACGAGCAGTACTTC. Translated, it gives CATQGQIYEQYF.

This clonotype has ten or more counts. This chain joins TRBV7-2 and TRBJ1-6; D unresolved. The CDR3 covers 14 residues. Germline values: CDR1 SGHTA, CDR2 FQGNSA. Trimming left V 3 bases short and J 9 bases short, with 12 bases between. The CDR3 here is CASSLVPSGSPLHF. CDR3 bases: TGTGCCAGCAGCTTGGTTCCATCGGGTTCACCCCTCCACTTT.

J is TRBJ2-1 and V is TRBV7-9; 7 bases fit TRBD2. The junction had 5 bases not matched to a gene; V was cut back by 2 bases and J by 4 bases. The length of the CDR3 is 15 residues. Germline loops: CDR1 SEHNR, CDR2 FQNEAQ (reference sequence). CDR3 sequence reads: CASSLRERGYNEQFF. In nucleotides, the CDR3 is TGTGCCAGCAGCTTAAGGGAGCGGGGATACAATGAGCAGTTCTTC.